Below, 10 T cell receptor beta chains from the same sample are listed, as sequenced in a study of cytomegalovirus exposure and HLA in healthy donors. This PCR relied on a set of 60 Vbeta primers and 13 Jbeta primers. Profiling relied on immunoSEQ multiplex PCR, and the TCRdb table lists in-frame clones only, not all of them. The sample consists of 77,000 or so clones, approximately 82% of them appearing once. Source material: PBMCs. These receptors all come from a man in his 70s in good health and CMV-seropositive.

The rearrangement joins TRBV7-9 to TRBJ1-3; D may be TRBD1 (5 bases). The CDR3 is 16 amino acids. V dropped 4 bases and J dropped 0 bases, with 13 bases sitting between them. Germline CDR1 SEHNR, CDR2 FQNEAQ (reference sequence). CDR3 nucleotide sequence: TGTGCCAGCAGCTACGGTGGGGACTACTCTGGAAACACCATATATTTT. Translating gives CASSYGGDYSGNTIYF.

The chain employs TRBV30 and TRBJ2-5; 11 nucleotides match TRBD2. This CDR3 contains 14 residues. CDR1 and CDR2 from the germline V gene are GTSNPN and SVGIG (reference sequence). J lost 5 bases, V lost 1 base, and 3 bases had no gene match. The CDR3 loop is CAWSGLAGLETQYF. Written as DNA, the CDR3 is TGTGCCTGGAGTGGACTAGCGGGACTGGAGACCCAGTACTTC.

The chain carries TRBV6-5 and TRBJ2-7; 9 nucleotides match TRBD1. Germline CDR1 reads MNHEY; CDR2 reads SVGAGI. The CDR3 spans 14 residues. V dropped 2 bases and J dropped 5; count of bases not matched to a gene: 4. CDR3 residues: CASSYRDRAHEQYF. Written as DNA, the CDR3 is TGTGCCAGCAGTTACCGGGACAGGGCCCACGAGCAGTACTTC.

V and J are TRBV29-1 and TRBJ2-5; the D gene is possibly TRBD2 (6 bases). The V gene lost 7 bases and the J gene lost 4 bases, with 16 bases spanning the gap. Germline V gives CDR1 SQVTM, CDR2 ANQGSEA. The CDR3 sequence is 13 residues long. The CDR3: CSAMVGGLETQYF. DNA for the CDR3: TGCAGCGCCATGGTCGGGGGTCTAGAGACCCAGTACTTC.

V gene TRBV7-3 combines with J gene TRBJ2-1; the match to TRBD2 covers 13 bases. V dropped 6 bases and J dropped 9; count of bases not matched to a gene: 8. CDR1 is SGHTA and CDR2 is FQGTGA in the germline V gene. This CDR3 region has 15 residues. The CDR3 region has the DNA TGTGCCAGCAGACTTACTAGCGGGGGGGCCGGTGAGCAGTTCTTC. This codes for CASRLTSGGAGEQFF.

This chain links TRBV7-8 with TRBJ2-1; TRBD2 aligns across 11 bases. With V trimmed by 6 bases and J by 2 bases, 9 bases remained unmatched. The V gene's germline CDR1 is SGHVS and CDR2 FQNEAQ. The CDR3 is made up of 17 amino acids. The CDR3 protein is CASSPMGLAAAYNEQFF. For the CDR3, the DNA is TGTGCCAGCAGTCCCATGGGACTAGCGGCAGCCTACAATGAGCAGTTCTTC.

The rearrangement uses TRBV4-3 and TRBJ2-7; D might be TRBD1 (5 bases). The V end lost 2 bases, the J end lost 0 bases, and 14 bases lay between the germline ends. The length of the CDR3 is 16 residues. The germline CDR1 and CDR2 sequences are LGHNA and YSLEER. The CDR3, as DNA: TGCGCCAGCAGCCAAAAAGCGACAGAAAGCTCCTACGAGCAGTACTTC. This sequence encodes CASSQKATESSYEQYF.

This clone was counted a single time. The J gene is TRBJ2-5, the V gene TRBV4-3, with 10 bases lining up with TRBD1. The assigned J gene may be wrong: the sequence end matches TRBJ2-7 better. CDR1 is LGHNA, CDR2 YSLEER, per germline. CDR3 size: 15 residues. The CDR3 loop is CASSQGTGGSYEQYF. The CDR3 DNA reads TGCGCCAGCAGCCAAGGGACAGGGGGGTCCTACGAGCAGTACTTC.

The chain couples TRBV28 to TRBJ2-3; D not resolved. The germline gives CDR1 MDHEN, CDR2 SYDVKM. Deletions cut 8 bases from V and 10 bases from J, with 19 bases between. The CDR3 sequence is 13 residues long. The CDR3 sequence is CASSAVYPESQYF. CDR3 DNA sequence: TGTGCCAGCTCCGCAGTTTATCCGGAGTCGCAGTATTTT.

The chain carries TRBV10-3 and TRBJ2-5, with a tentative D call TRBD1 (5 bases). The CDR3 is 13 amino acids. Looked up from germline, CDR1 is ENHRY and CDR2 is SYGVKD. V lost 5 bases, J lost 1 base, and 8 bases lay in between. The CDR3 DNA reads as TGTGCCATCAGTTTTGACAGCCAAGAGACCCAGTACTTC. This sequence encodes CAISFDSQETQYF.